A selection of T cell receptor beta chains follows, all from one sample in a study of cytomegalovirus exposure and HLA in healthy donors. Produced via immunoSEQ multiplex PCR; TCRdb's table is partial and in-frame only. The sample holds some 190,000 clones; 70% to 90% are singletons and the top ten take roughly 0.32%. The sequencing sample was made of PBMCs. The source of these receptors is a woman aged 25 to 39 in good health and CMV-seronegative. Each CDR3 is given with its conserved first and last residue. Each record gives: clone size, D gene, J gene, V gene, CDR3 protein, CDR3 DNA. D genes are given only for firm matches. Part of the rows lack a size; the others show once, few, many or a class for expanded clones.

clone_size: -; d_call: -; j_call: TRBJ2-3; v_call: TRBV5-8; cdr3_aa: CASSLGPGTDTQYF; cdr3_nt: TGTGCCAGCAGCTTGGGTCCAGGCACAGATACGCAGTATTTT
clone_size: -; d_call: -; j_call: TRBJ1-6; v_call: TRBV15; cdr3_aa: CATTSSYNSPLHF; cdr3_nt: TGTGCCACCACGAGCTCCTATAATTCACCCCTCCACTTT
clone_size: -; d_call: TRBD1; j_call: TRBJ2-3; v_call: TRBV6-1; cdr3_aa: CASSALRTGNTDTQYF; cdr3_nt: TGTGCCAGCAGTGCTCTAAGGACAGGGAACACAGATACGCAGTATTTT
clone_size: -; d_call: TRBD2; j_call: TRBJ2-7; v_call: TRBV29-1; cdr3_aa: CSVGLAGGPFEQYF; cdr3_nt: TGCAGCGTTGGGCTAGCGGGAGGCCCCTTCGAGCAGTACTTC
clone_size: -; d_call: TRBD2; j_call: TRBJ2-7; v_call: TRBV5-4; cdr3_aa: CASSYSGRLSYEQYF; cdr3_nt: TGTGCCAGCAGCTATAGCGGGCGCCTCTCCTACGAGCAGTACTTC
clone_size: -; d_call: TRBD2; j_call: TRBJ2-5; v_call: TRBV27; cdr3_aa: CASSLSGGLQETQYF; cdr3_nt: TGTGCCAGCAGTTTAAGCGGGGGGCTTCAAGAGACCCAGTACTTC
clone_size: -; d_call: TRBD2; j_call: TRBJ2-1; v_call: TRBV5-1; cdr3_aa: CASSPALAGAGEQFF; cdr3_nt: TGCGCCAGCAGCCCCGCGTTAGCGGGAGCTGGTGAGCAGTTCTTC
clone_size: -; d_call: TRBD2; j_call: TRBJ2-2; v_call: TRBV13; cdr3_aa: CASSHGLAGARGELFF; cdr3_nt: TGTGCCAGCAGCCACGGACTAGCGGGGGCGCGAGGGGAGCTGTTTTTT
clone_size: -; d_call: TRBD1; j_call: TRBJ1-2; v_call: TRBV2; cdr3_aa: CASSYTTGTGNKYTF; cdr3_nt: TGTGCCAGCAGTTATACAACCGGGACAGGGAATAAGTACACCTTC
clone_size: few; d_call: -; j_call: TRBJ2-7; v_call: TRBV6-1; cdr3_aa: CASMTDGGLTYEQYF; cdr3_nt: TGTGCCAGCATGACTGATGGGGGACTCACCTACGAGCAGTACTTC
clone_size: -; d_call: TRBD1; j_call: TRBJ1-1; v_call: TRBV9; cdr3_aa: CASSVDYQMDRAGEAFF; cdr3_nt: TGTGCCAGCAGCGTAGATTACCAGATGGACAGGGCTGGTGAAGCTTTCTTT
clone_size: -; d_call: TRBD2; j_call: TRBJ2-5; v_call: TRBV15; cdr3_aa: CATSRQGRWGGETQYF; cdr3_nt: TGTGCCACCAGCAGACAAGGACGATGGGGGGGGGAGACCCAGTACTTC
clone_size: -; d_call: -; j_call: TRBJ1-6; v_call: TRBV2; cdr3_aa: CASSRTDSDNSPLHF; cdr3_nt: TGTGCCAGCAGTCGGACGGACTCAGATAATTCACCCCTCCACTTT
clone_size: -; d_call: -; j_call: TRBJ2-5; v_call: TRBV6-1; cdr3_aa: CASRGLANQETQYF; cdr3_nt: TGTGCCAGCAGAGGGCTAGCCAACCAAGAGACCCAGTACTTC
clone_size: -; d_call: -; j_call: TRBJ1-3; v_call: TRBV6-1; cdr3_aa: CASSDKSEAVGNTIYF; cdr3_nt: TGTGCCAGCAGTGATAAATCTGAGGCAGTTGGAAACACCATATATTTT
clone_size: -; d_call: TRBD1; j_call: TRBJ2-5; v_call: TRBV5-1; cdr3_aa: CASSPRTGFETQYF; cdr3_nt: TGCGCCAGCAGCCCCCGGACAGGCTTCGAGACCCAGTACTTC
clone_size: -; d_call: -; j_call: TRBJ1-1; v_call: TRBV19; cdr3_aa: CASSMGSFPEAFF; cdr3_nt: TGTGCCAGTAGTATGGGCAGCTTTCCTGAAGCTTTCTTT
clone_size: -; d_call: -; j_call: TRBJ1-1; v_call: TRBV7-6; cdr3_aa: CASSNSRGGNTEAFF; cdr3_nt: TGTGCCAGCAGCAATTCCAGGGGCGGGAACACTGAAGCTTTCTTT
clone_size: -; d_call: TRBD2; j_call: TRBJ2-7; v_call: TRBV25-1; cdr3_aa: CASSVPDLAGGYEQYF; cdr3_nt: TGTGCCAGCAGTGTTCCAGACCTAGCGGGGGGATACGAGCAGTACTTC
clone_size: -; d_call: -; j_call: TRBJ2-5; v_call: TRBV5-1; cdr3_aa: CASSLGGEETQYF; cdr3_nt: TGCGCCAGCAGCTTGGGGGGGGAAGAGACCCAGTACTTC
clone_size: -; d_call: -; j_call: TRBJ1-1; v_call: TRBV28; cdr3_aa: CASMGTPEPFF; cdr3_nt: TGTGCCAGCATGGGGACACCTGAACCTTTCTTT
clone_size: -; d_call: -; j_call: TRBJ1-2; v_call: TRBV18; cdr3_aa: CASSPDSWDYGYTF; cdr3_nt: TGTGCCAGCTCACCGGACAGCTGGGACTATGGCTACACCTTC
clone_size: -; d_call: TRBD2; j_call: TRBJ2-7; v_call: TRBV7-6; cdr3_aa: CASSSGLAGGRYEQYF; cdr3_nt: TGTGCCAGCAGCTCTGGACTAGCGGGAGGTCGGTACGAGCAGTACTTC
clone_size: once; d_call: TRBD2; j_call: TRBJ2-3; v_call: TRBV5-6; cdr3_aa: CASSSGLAGYSDTQYF; cdr3_nt: TGTGCCAGCAGCTCGGGACTAGCGGGATACTCAGATACGCAGTATTTT
clone_size: -; d_call: -; j_call: TRBJ2-5; v_call: TRBV5-1; cdr3_aa: CASSLGVAETQYF; cdr3_nt: TGCGCCAGCAGCTTGGGGGTAGCAGAGACCCAGTACTTC
clone_size: -; d_call: TRBD2; j_call: TRBJ2-7; v_call: TRBV29-1; cdr3_aa: CSVTGTTYEQYF; cdr3_nt: TGCAGCGTTACCGGGACTACCTACGAGCAGTACTTC
clone_size: -; d_call: TRBD1; j_call: TRBJ2-2; v_call: TRBV10-1; cdr3_aa: CASKRQGMDTGELFF; cdr3_nt: TGCGCCAGCAAGAGACAGGGGATGGACACCGGGGAGCTGTTTTTT
clone_size: few; d_call: TRBD2; j_call: TRBJ2-2; v_call: TRBV9; cdr3_aa: CASSPGLAGGPADTGELFF; cdr3_nt: TGTGCCAGCAGCCCAGGACTAGCGGGGGGGCCGGCGGACACCGGGGAGCTGTTTTTT
clone_size: few; d_call: -; j_call: TRBJ1-2; v_call: TRBV6-1; cdr3_aa: CASSRPDSLGYTF; cdr3_nt: TGTGCCAGCAGCCGGCCCGACAGTTTGGGCTACACCTTC
clone_size: -; d_call: -; j_call: TRBJ1-1; v_call: TRBV5-1; cdr3_aa: CASSPQGSTEAFF; cdr3_nt: TGCGCCAGCAGCCCCCAGGGGTCCACTGAAGCTTTCTTT
clone_size: -; d_call: TRBD2; j_call: TRBJ2-7; v_call: TRBV7-9; cdr3_aa: CASSFAIASGSSYEQYF; cdr3_nt: TGTGCCAGCAGCTTCGCGATCGCTAGCGGGAGCTCCTACGAGCAGTACTTC
clone_size: -; d_call: TRBD2; j_call: TRBJ2-1; v_call: TRBV29-1; cdr3_aa: CSVEESSGSNEQFF; cdr3_nt: TGCAGCGTTGAAGAGTCTAGCGGTAGCAATGAGCAGTTCTTC
clone_size: -; d_call: -; j_call: TRBJ2-1; v_call: TRBV27; cdr3_aa: CASSFSYEPEQFF; cdr3_nt: TGTGCCAGCAGTTTCTCCTACGAGCCTGAGCAGTTCTTC
clone_size: -; d_call: -; j_call: TRBJ2-3; v_call: TRBV10-3; cdr3_aa: CAISESLAADTQYF; cdr3_nt: TGTGCCATCAGTGAGTCACTAGCTGCAGATACGCAGTATTTT
clone_size: -; d_call: -; j_call: TRBJ2-3; v_call: TRBV30; cdr3_aa: CAWSVVRLDTQYF; cdr3_nt: TGTGCCTGGAGTGTCGTCAGGCTAGATACGCAGTATTTT
clone_size: -; d_call: -; j_call: TRBJ2-7; v_call: TRBV15; cdr3_aa: CATSRETGYSYEQYF; cdr3_nt: TGTGCCACCAGCAGGGAAACAGGCTACTCCTACGAGCAGTACTTC
clone_size: -; d_call: TRBD2; j_call: TRBJ2-5; v_call: TRBV10-3; cdr3_aa: CAISARTSGQETQYF; cdr3_nt: TGTGCCATCAGTGCTAGAACTAGCGGCCAAGAGACCCAGTACTTC
clone_size: -; d_call: -; j_call: TRBJ2-5; v_call: TRBV7-9; cdr3_aa: CASSLGLQGGQETQYF; cdr3_nt: TGTGCCAGCAGCTTAGGGCTACAGGGAGGGCAAGAGACCCAGTACTTC
clone_size: -; d_call: -; j_call: TRBJ1-2; v_call: TRBV28; cdr3_aa: CASSLSGGRGYTF; cdr3_nt: TGTGCCAGCAGTTTATCGGGGGGGCGCGGCTACACCTTC
clone_size: -; d_call: TRBD1; j_call: TRBJ1-2; v_call: TRBV12-5; cdr3_aa: CASGLDRGRGGYTF; cdr3_nt: TGTGCTAGTGGTTTAGACAGGGGGCGGGGTGGCTACACCTTC
clone_size: -; d_call: TRBD1; j_call: TRBJ1-4; v_call: TRBV2; cdr3_aa: CASSQATGVRTNEKLFF; cdr3_nt: TGTGCCAGCAGTCAAGCTACAGGGGTGCGGACTAATGAAAAACTGTTTTTT
clone_size: -; d_call: TRBD1; j_call: TRBJ2-1; v_call: TRBV28; cdr3_aa: CASSSPGQGAGEQFF; cdr3_nt: TGTGCCAGCAGTTCTCCGGGACAGGGGGCAGGGGAGCAGTTCTTC